The 17 T cell receptor beta chains in this list originate from one sample, sequenced in a study of T cell responses to AZD1222 COVID-19 vaccine. Profiled with immunoSEQ multiplex PCR; TCRdb holds only in-frame clones, not every one. The sample contains 85,000 to 110,000 clones, around 91% of which appear only once. The specimen was peripheral blood, collected on day 0 of AZD1222 vaccination. These receptors originate from an adult in good health.

This chain links TRBV4-2 with TRBJ1-5, with D perhaps matching TRBD1 (5 bases). The V end was cut by 3 bases, the J end by 4 bases, with 13 bases between. The CDR3 length is 15 residues. The germline gives CDR1 LGHNA, CDR2 YNFKEQ. CDR3 DNA: TGTGCCAGCAGCCAGTACCGGGGCGTTAATCAGCCCCAGCATTTT. The encoded protein is CASSQYRGVNQPQHF.

This clone was seen a single time. CDR3 sequence: CASSLRSGTEAFF. CDR3 DNA sequence: TGTGCCAGCAGCCTCCGGTCTGGGACTGAAGCTTTCTTT. The chain couples TRBV11-2 to TRBJ1-1; no clear D. This CDR3 spans 13 amino acids. CDR1 is SGHAT and CDR2 is FQNNGV in the germline V gene. The ends were cut back, 5 bases at V and 5 bases at J, with 12 bases in the middle.

The chain links TRBV4-1 to TRBJ2-2; D not certain. Between the trimmed V and J ends, which lost 0 bases and 1 base, there was a span of 12 bases. The CDR3 loop spans 17 amino acids. The germline V gene encodes CDR1 MGHRA and CDR2 YSYEKL. CDR3 sequence reads: CASSQDQSVRNTGELFF. The CDR3 DNA follows: TGCGCCAGCAGCCAAGATCAAAGCGTCCGGAACACCGGGGAGCTGTTTTTT.

V is TRBV10-3 and J is TRBJ2-7, with D perhaps TRBD1 (5 bases). Germline V lookup: CDR1 ENHRY, CDR2 SYGVKD. This CDR3 is 17 amino acids long. Between the trimmed V and J ends, which lost 6 bases and 2 bases, there was a span of 23 bases. CDR3 coding DNA: TGTGCCATCAGCCGCGGACAAAAGGGCGAATCGACCTACGAGCAGTACTTC. It yields the protein CAISRGQKGESTYEQYF.

The chain is built from TRBV6-2 or TRBV6-3 and TRBJ2-3; TRBD2 matches at 10 bases. The CDR3 loop spans 17 amino acids. Germline V gene lookup returns CDR1 MNHEY and CDR2 SVGEGT. V gave up 4 bases and J gave up 6 bases; unmatched junction bases: 13. In DNA, the CDR3 is TGTGCCAGCAGTTCCCACCGGCAGCGGGGGGGCCAGGATACGCAGTATTTT. Its protein product is CASSSHRQRGGQDTQYF.

The chain recombines TRBV5-5 with TRBJ1-5; D not resolved. With 0 bases removed from V and 6 bases from J, the gap between germline ends came to 13 bases. This CDR3 is built from 15 residues. Germline V CDR1 and CDR2: SGHKS, YYEKEE (reference sequence). Written as DNA, the CDR3 is TGTGCCAGCAGCTTGGGCAATATGGGGATTCAGCCCCAGCATTTT. Protein product: CASSLGNMGIQPQHF.

CDR3 amino acids: CASSPPSSGATDTQYF. CDR3 nucleotide sequence: TGTGCCAGCAGTCCACCGAGTAGCGGAGCCACAGATACGCAGTATTTT. The chain recombines TRBV27 with TRBJ2-3; perhaps TRBD2 as D (6 bases). Per the germline V gene, CDR1 is MNHEY and CDR2 is SMNVEV (reference sequence). The V end lost 5 bases, the J end lost 2 bases, and 17 bases lay between the germline ends. The CDR3 totals 16 residues.

This clone has a handful of counts. This CDR3 is also generated by other DNA sequences in the sample. The chain combines TRBV7-9 with TRBJ2-1; D unclear. The V gene's germline CDR1 is SEHNR and CDR2 FQNEAQ (reference sequence). This CDR3 region has 11 residues. Between the trimmed V and J ends, which lost 4 bases and 6 bases, there was a span of 4 bases. The CDR3 loop reads CASSSSNEQFF. The CDR3 DNA reads TGTGCCAGCAGCTCTTCCAATGAGCAGTTCTTC. The full variable domain, with the rest looked up from reference TRBV7-9 and TRBJ2-1, is DTGVSQNPRHKITKRGQNVTFRCDPISEHNRLYWYRQTLGQGPEFLTYFQNEAQLEKSRLLSDRFSAERPKGSFSTLEIQRTEQGDSAMYLCASSSSNEQFFGPGTRLTVL.

This chain connects TRBV5-6 to TRBJ1-1, with 7 bases aligning to TRBD1. The ends lost 4 bases at V and 4 bases at J; junction bases unmatched: 7. The CDR3 loop spans 14 amino acids. CDR1 is SGHDT and CDR2 is YYEEEE in the germline V gene. DNA of the CDR3: TGTGCCAGCAGCATTCAGGGGGTGATCACTGAAGCTTTCTTT. This gives the protein CASSIQGVITEAFF.

The chain joins TRBV30 to TRBJ1-3; 7 bases are a match to TRBD1. Germline V lookup: CDR1 GTSNPN, CDR2 SVGIG (reference sequence). Trimming removed 0 bases from V and 3 bases from J; junction bases left unmatched: 14. The CDR3 is 18 residues long. The CDR3 bases are TGTGCCTGGAGTGTAAGGTCGGCAGGGGGAGTCTTTGGAAACACCATATATTTT. Translation gives CAWSVRSAGGVFGNTIYF.

The chain recombines TRBV12-3 or TRBV12-4 with TRBJ1-6; D call uncertain. The CDR3 runs 12 residues. Trimming shortened V by 5 bases and J by 11 bases, and 10 bases separated the two germline ends. CDR3 region: CASSPTGPPLHF. DNA of the CDR3: TGTGCCAGCAGTCCCACCGGGCCACCCCTCCACTTT.

The chain uses TRBV7-8 and TRBJ2-7; 8 bases map to TRBD1. The CDR3 runs 15 residues. Germline values: CDR1 SGHVS, CDR2 FQNEAQ. V was pared by 3 bases and J by 5 bases, with 9 bases of the junction left unmatched. The CDR3 nucleotides are TGTGCCAGCAGCTTCCTTGGACAGGGTCGACACGAGCAGTACTTC. Its protein product is CASSFLGQGRHEQYF.

The chain employs TRBV3-1 (or the pseudogene TRBV3-2) and TRBJ2-7; D may be TRBD2 (6 bases). V gave up 0 bases and J gave up 3 bases, with 15 bases separating them. The CDR3 has 16 amino acids. The germline CDR1 and CDR2 sequences are LGHDT and YNNKEL (reference sequence). The CDR3 loop reads CASSQDREPVFYEQYF. The CDR3, as DNA: TGTGCCAGCAGCCAAGATCGGGAGCCCGTCTTCTACGAGCAGTACTTC.

The CDR3 coding sequence is TGTGCCAGCAGGCCCTCGGGGGGTAGGGAGCAGTTCTTC. Translated, it gives CASRPSGGREQFF. The rearrangement joins TRBV27 to TRBJ2-1; TRBD2 agrees at 7 bases. This CDR3 spans 13 amino acids. CDR1 and CDR2 from the germline V gene are MNHEY and SMNVEV (reference sequence). V trimming: 6 bases; J trimming: 10 bases; junction bases outside the gene matches: 9.

The chain couples TRBV3-1 (or the pseudogene TRBV3-2) to TRBJ1-1; D perhaps matches TRBD1 (5 bases). The CDR3 is made up of 13 amino acids. Germline CDR1 LGHDT, CDR2 YNNKEL (reference sequence). Trimming shortened V by 3 bases and J by 8 bases, and 13 bases separated the two germline ends. The CDR3 DNA follows: TGTGCCAGCAGCCAGAGGCGCAGGGACGAAGCTTTCTTT. Its translation is CASSQRRRDEAFF.

DNA for the CDR3: TGTGCCAGCAGCTCACAGTACAGGCAACGAGATTCACCCCTCCACTTT. Residues: CASSSQYRQRDSPLHF. This chain uses TRBV11-2 with TRBJ1-6; D possibly corresponds to TRBD1 (5 bases). The CDR3 covers 16 residues. V dropped 4 bases and J dropped 8 bases, with 18 bases sitting between them. From germline, CDR1 is SGHAT and CDR2 FQNNGV.

The chain carries TRBV5-1 and TRBJ2-1; TRBD1 aligns across 8 bases. The CDR3 consists of 15 residues. V lost 1 base to trimming and J lost 1 base; unmatched junction nucleotides: 1. Germline V gene sequence: CDR1 SGHRS, CDR2 YFSETQ. The CDR3 DNA sequence: TGCGCCAGCAGCTTGAGACAGGGGTCCTACAATGAGCAGTTCTTC. Its protein is CASSLRQGSYNEQFF.